The rows below give T cell receptor beta chains drawn from one sample of a study of shared clonotypes between healthy human individuals. Using immunoSEQ multiplex PCR, the repertoire was profiled, and TCRdb retains in-frame clones only, with some absent. The table records some 800,000 clones, more than 85% of them present only once. The specimen was naive CD8+ T cells sorted from blood. The receptors originated from a man aged 25-45 years in good health. CDR3s include the opening cysteine and the closing phenylalanine or tryptophan. The D gene is left open where the match is weak. Clone size appears in some rows only: once, few, many, or a class for an expanded clone.

d_call,j_call,clone_size,v_call,cdr3_nt,cdr3_aa
TRBD2,TRBJ2-3,-,TRBV9,TGTGCCAGCAGCGTAGGGGGACTAGCAGCAGATACGCAGTATTTT,CASSVGGLAADTQYF
-,TRBJ2-7,-,TRBV7-9,TGTGCCAGCAGCTTCGCCGGACAGCGATACGAGCAGTACTTC,CASSFAGQRYEQYF
TRBD1,TRBJ1-2,-,TRBV19,TGTGCCAGTAGTCCCCGGGACAGGGGTGACTATGGCTACACCTTC,CASSPRDRGDYGYTF
-,TRBJ1-2,once,TRBV29-1,TGCAGCGTTGTCAGGTCAAACTATGGCTACACCTTC,CSVVRSNYGYTF
-,TRBJ2-3,-,TRBV7-9,TGTGCCAGCAGCCCCCGCTCCGCCCCCCAAAGAGATACGCAGTATTTT,CASSPRSAPQRDTQYF
-,TRBJ2-7,-,TRBV9,TGTGCCATCCGAGGGGAGGATTCGTACGAGCAGTACTTC,CAIRGEDSYEQYF
TRBD1,TRBJ2-6,-,TRBV2,TGTGCCAGCAATCACGGACAGGCGATCTCTGGGGCCAACGTCCTGACTTTC,CASNHGQAISGANVLTF
-,TRBJ2-1,-,TRBV5-1,TGCGCCAGCAGGGGGGATGAATACAATGAGCAGTTCTTC,CASRGDEYNEQFF
-,TRBJ2-2,-,TRBV10-2,TGCGCCAGCAGTGTTGAGTGGGACACCGGGGAGCTGTTTTTT,CASSVEWDTGELFF
TRBD2,TRBJ2-1,-,TRBV19,TGTGCCAGTAGTCTCACTAGCGGATGGTACAATGAGCAGTTCTTC,CASSLTSGWYNEQFF
TRBD1,TRBJ2-3,-,TRBV13,TGTGCCAGCAGCACAGGGGATGGTACGCAGTATTTT,CASSTGDGTQYF
-,TRBJ1-1,few,TRBV2,TGTGCCACCAACTTCCACTTGAACACTGAAGCTTTCTTT,CATNFHLNTEAFF